This T cell receptor (beta chain) was documented in a study of shared clonotypes between healthy human individuals (dated by TCRdb to 2019 to 2021). For the study in its entirety: The cohort comprised two women and a few men aged 18 to 49 years. Per donor, three plates each were used for CD4 naive and CD4 memory, two for CD8 naive, and one for CD8 memory. To estimate repertoire size and how much clonotype sharing occurs between individuals, the study deeply sequenced the blood TCR repertoires of a handful of healthy adults. To increase sequencing depth and limit assay-specific biases, TCR repertoire library preparation and sequencing were carried out by different laboratories using diverse techniques. Each donor's leukapheresis produced roughly between roughly 0.85 and 10 billion PBMCs. Overall study results and their limits: Even with the large sequencing depth, rarefaction of the sorted-subset datasets indicated that sequencing was incomplete. Sharing across a few donors was observed for around 5% of naive CD4, over 3% of naive CD8, about 2.3% of memory CD4, and around 0.44% of memory CD8 clonotypes. Sampling was restricted to blood, and TCR repertoires in tissue are likely to differ from TCR repertoires in blood. The genetic and exposure-history diversity represented was limited by the small number of donors. Estimated clonotype richness was generally larger for naive than for memory subsets. Compared with non-shared clonotypes, the clonotypes found in all four sorted-subset donors had higher generation probabilities. Pairwise subsampling indicated that sequencing depth was expected to affect the degree of clonotype sharing among donors.

The donors were healthy, HIV-negative adults who had no recently reported acute infections or vaccinations. Only Caucasian adults living in Nashville, Tennessee, USA were represented among the donors. CD4+ T cells were enriched by magnetic negative selection, after which naive cells were positively selected on CD45RA and the negative fraction was taken as the memory subset. Blood was collected by leukapheresis, and PBMCs were isolated by Ficoll-Histopaque density gradient centrifugation and then cryopreserved in liquid nitrogen vapor phase. Analytical flow cytometry was used to check the purity and quantity of each magnetically sorted T cell population. Genomic DNA was isolated from every sorted fraction and measured by UV absorbance on a Nanodrop 2000c. Note on this clone: Its antigen is currently not known. No base quality information exists; no much larger clone differs at one position.

The germline V gene encodes CDR1 SGHDT and CDR2 YYEEEE. At the junction V is shortened by 3 bases and J by 4 bases, with 13 bases in between. Measured from the cysteine to the phenylalanine, the CDR3 is 15 residues long. Only the CDR3 portion is preserved as DNA: 45 bases, with reading frame beginning at the first base. TCR CDR3 regions were amplified from genomic DNA by multiplex PCR using the deep immunoSEQ assay. Genomic DNA extracted from each cell subset was distributed evenly over all wells of several immunoSEQ 96-well plates, and each plate served as one replicate. For sorted subsets, 150 to 200 ng genomic DNA, equal to tens of thousands of T cell genomes, was loaded into each replicate PCR. The purified libraries were quantified using a Qubit 3.0 fluorometer, sized with a Bioanalyzer 2100, and then quantified again using the KAPA Library Quantification kit. Each immunoSEQ 96-well plate was sequenced on its own single-read 150-cycle Illumina NextSeq 550 flow cell. The study's own analysis went as follows. Because the immunoSEQ output included only junctional sequences and no quality scores, the filtering could not be the same as the filtering used for full-length reads. Sequences were annotated with PyIR, a Python wrapper for IgBLAST v1.9, and V/J genes and CDR3 were assigned using IMGT germline references. Reads were removed for weak V/J assignments (E-value above 1e-6), missing CDR3, stop codons, out-of-frame junctions, or ambiguous translated residues. A V3J clonotype was defined by an identical inferred V gene, J gene, and CDR3 amino acid sequence. Percentage overlap between repertoires was computed as shared unique clonotypes divided by the size of the smaller repertoire. Repertoire richness was assessed with RTK rarefaction, the Chao1 estimator, and Recon v2.1 estimates of unobserved clonotypes. Generation probabilities were computed with OLGA for all TCRbeta clonotypes obtained by the gDNA method from a few donors. Held by TCRdb, this immuneACCESS table contains in-frame sequences only and omits some clones. Under half of the omission traces to an unresolved V gene where checked; the cause of the rest is unknown. That table supplies the V and J calls and clone size; D and trimming were determined from the DNA. The sample table contains 1.6 million or so clones; only one count was recorded for 96% of them. Approximately 1.1% of the sample comes from the top ten.

The clonotype was recovered from a man aged 25 to 40 in good health. Sequences were obtained from naive CD4+ T cells sorted from blood. Reading the label with the study, this specimen's cell subset or site is: CD45RA+ positively selected. This chain is built from TRBV5-6 and TRBJ2-2; the D segment cannot be called with confidence. The CDR3 is CASSSPNGGTGELFF. The nucleotide sequence reads as follows: TGTGCCAGCAGCTCGCCCAATGGTGGCACCGGGGAGCTGTTTTTT.